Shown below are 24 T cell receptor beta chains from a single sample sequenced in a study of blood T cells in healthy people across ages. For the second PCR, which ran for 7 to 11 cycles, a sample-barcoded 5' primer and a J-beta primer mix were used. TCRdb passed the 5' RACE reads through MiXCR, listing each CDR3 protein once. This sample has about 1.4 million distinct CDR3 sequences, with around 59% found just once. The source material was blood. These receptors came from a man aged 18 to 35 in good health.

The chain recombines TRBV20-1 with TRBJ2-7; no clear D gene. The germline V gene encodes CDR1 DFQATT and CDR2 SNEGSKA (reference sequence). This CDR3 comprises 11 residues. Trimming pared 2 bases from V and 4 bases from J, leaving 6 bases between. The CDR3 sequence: CSARMEYEQYF. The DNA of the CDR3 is TGCAGTGCTAGAATGGAATACGAGCAGTACTTC.

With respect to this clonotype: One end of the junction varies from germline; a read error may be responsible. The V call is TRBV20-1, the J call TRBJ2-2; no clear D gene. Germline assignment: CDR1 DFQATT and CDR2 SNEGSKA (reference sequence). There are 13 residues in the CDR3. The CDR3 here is CSAPWANTGELFF. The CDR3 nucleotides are TGCAGTGCCCCCTGGGCCAACACTGGGGAGCTGTTTTTT.

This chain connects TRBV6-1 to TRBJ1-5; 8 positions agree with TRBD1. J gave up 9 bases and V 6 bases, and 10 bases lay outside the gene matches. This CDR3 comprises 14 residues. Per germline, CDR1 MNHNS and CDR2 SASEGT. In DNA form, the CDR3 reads TGTGCCAGCAGCCAGGGGGCCCTCAGCCCGCCCCAGCATTTT. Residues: CASSQGALSPPQHF.

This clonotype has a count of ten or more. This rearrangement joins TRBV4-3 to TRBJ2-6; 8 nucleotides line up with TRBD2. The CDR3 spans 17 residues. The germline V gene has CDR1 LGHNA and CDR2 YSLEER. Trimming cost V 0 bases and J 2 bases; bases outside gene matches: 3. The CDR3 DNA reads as TGCGCCAGCAGCCAAGAGTCGGGGGGGGCTGGGGCCAACGTCCTGACTTTC. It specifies CASSQESGGAGANVLTF.

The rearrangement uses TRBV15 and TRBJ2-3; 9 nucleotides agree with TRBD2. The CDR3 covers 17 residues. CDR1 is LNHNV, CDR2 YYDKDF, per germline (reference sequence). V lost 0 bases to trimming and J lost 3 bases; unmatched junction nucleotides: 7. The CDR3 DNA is TGTGCCACCAGCAGAGATCGGGCGGGGGGGCGTACAGATACGCAGTATTTT. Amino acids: CATSRDRAGGRTDTQYF. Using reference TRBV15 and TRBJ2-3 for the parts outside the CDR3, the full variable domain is DAMVIQNPRYQVTQFGKPVTLSCSQTLNHNVMYWYQQKSSQAPKLLFHYYDKDFNNEADTPDNFQSRRPNTSFCFLDIRSPGLGDTAMYLCATSRDRAGGRTDTQYFGPGTRLTVL.

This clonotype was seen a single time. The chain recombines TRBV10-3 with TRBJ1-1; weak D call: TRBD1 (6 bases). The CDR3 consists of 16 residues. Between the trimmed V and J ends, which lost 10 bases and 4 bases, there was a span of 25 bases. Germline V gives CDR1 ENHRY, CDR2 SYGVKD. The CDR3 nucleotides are TGTGCCACCTCGAACCCCGGACAGAACACGGGCACTGAAGCTTTCTTT. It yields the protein CATSNPGQNTGTEAFF.

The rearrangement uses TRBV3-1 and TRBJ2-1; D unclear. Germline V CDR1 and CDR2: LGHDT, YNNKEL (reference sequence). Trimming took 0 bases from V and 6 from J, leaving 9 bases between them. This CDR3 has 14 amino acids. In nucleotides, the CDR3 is TGTGCCAGCAGCCAAGATCAGCCTGCCAATGAGCAGTTCTTC. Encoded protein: CASSQDQPANEQFF.

The CDR3 region has the DNA TGTGCCAGCAGTTTAGGGAAGGTGCAGTACTTC. Its translation: CASSLGKVQYF. The chain carries TRBV6-5 and TRBJ2-5; no reliable D call. This CDR3 is 11 amino acids long. Germline V gene data show CDR1 as MNHEY and CDR2 as SVGAGI. V was pared by 4 bases and J by 11 bases, with 11 bases between.

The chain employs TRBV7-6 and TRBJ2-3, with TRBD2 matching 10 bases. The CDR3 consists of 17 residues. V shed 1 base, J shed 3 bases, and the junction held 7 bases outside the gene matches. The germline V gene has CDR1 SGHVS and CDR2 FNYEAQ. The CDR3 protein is CASSLVGLADKTDTQYF. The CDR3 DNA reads TGTGCCAGCAGCTTAGTCGGACTAGCGGACAAAACAGATACGCAGTATTTT.

Written as DNA, the CDR3 is TGCGCCAGCAGCCAGGTGCAGGTGGGGGACACTGAAGCTTTCTTT. This encodes CASSQVQVGDTEAFF. The V gene is TRBV4-1, the J gene TRBJ1-1; the D gene is possibly TRBD1 (5 bases). Germline V CDR1 and CDR2: MGHRA, YSYEKL. V dropped 3 bases and J dropped 3 bases, with 14 bases sitting between them. CDR3 length equals 15 residues.

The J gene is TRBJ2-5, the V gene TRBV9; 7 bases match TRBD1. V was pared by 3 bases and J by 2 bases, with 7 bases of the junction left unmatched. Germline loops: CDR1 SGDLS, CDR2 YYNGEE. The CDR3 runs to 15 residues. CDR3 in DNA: TGTGCCAGCAGCGCCGGGACAGTCATTCAAGAGACCCAGTACTTC. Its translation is CASSAGTVIQETQYF.

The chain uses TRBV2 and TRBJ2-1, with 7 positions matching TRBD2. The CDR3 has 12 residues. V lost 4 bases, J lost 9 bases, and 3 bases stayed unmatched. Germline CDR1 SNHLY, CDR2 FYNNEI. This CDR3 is CASSVGGLEQFF. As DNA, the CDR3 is TGTGCCAGCAGTGTGGGAGGGCTTGAGCAGTTCTTC.

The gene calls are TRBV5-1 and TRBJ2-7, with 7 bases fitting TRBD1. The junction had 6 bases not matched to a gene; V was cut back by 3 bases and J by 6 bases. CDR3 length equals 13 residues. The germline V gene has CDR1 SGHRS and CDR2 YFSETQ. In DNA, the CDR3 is TGCGCCAGCAGCTCATGGACAGGCGCCGAGCAGTACTTC. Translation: CASSSWTGAEQYF.

Here the CDR3 reads CASSVLPSATYEQYF. DNA of the CDR3: TGTGCCAGCAGCGTTCTTCCTAGCGCGACCTACGAGCAGTACTTC. V gene TRBV7-9 combines with J gene TRBJ2-7; D perhaps matches TRBD2 (6 bases). Trimming removed 5 bases from V and 2 bases from J, with 16 bases in between. This CDR3 spans 15 amino acids. Looked up from germline, CDR1 is SEHNR and CDR2 is FQNEAQ (reference sequence).

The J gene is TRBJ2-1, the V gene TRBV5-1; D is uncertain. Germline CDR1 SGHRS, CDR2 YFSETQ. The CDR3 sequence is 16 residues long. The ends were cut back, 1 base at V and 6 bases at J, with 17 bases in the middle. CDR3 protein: CASSLQPPDPINEQFF. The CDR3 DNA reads TGCGCCAGCAGCTTGCAGCCCCCCGACCCGATCAATGAGCAGTTCTTC.

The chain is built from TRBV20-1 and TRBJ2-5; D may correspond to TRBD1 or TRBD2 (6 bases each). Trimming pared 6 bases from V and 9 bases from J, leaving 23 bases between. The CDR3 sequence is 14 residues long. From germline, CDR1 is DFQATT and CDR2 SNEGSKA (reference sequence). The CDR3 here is CSARWLKGEEAQYF. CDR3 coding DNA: TGCAGTGCGCGATGGCTGAAGGGGGAGGAGGCCCAGTACTTC.

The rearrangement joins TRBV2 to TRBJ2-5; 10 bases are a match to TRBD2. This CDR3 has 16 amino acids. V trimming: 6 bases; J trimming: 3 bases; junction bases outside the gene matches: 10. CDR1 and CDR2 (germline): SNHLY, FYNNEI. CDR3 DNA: TGTGCCAGCAGAGGAATCGGACTAGCGGAGAAAGAGACCCAGTACTTC. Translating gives CASRGIGLAEKETQYF.

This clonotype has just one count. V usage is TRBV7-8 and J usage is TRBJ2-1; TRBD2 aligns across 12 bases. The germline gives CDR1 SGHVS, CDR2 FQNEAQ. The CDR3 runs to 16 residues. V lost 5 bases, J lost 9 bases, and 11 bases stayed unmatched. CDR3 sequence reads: CASSHRLAGVLGEQFF. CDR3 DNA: TGTGCCAGCAGCCACAGACTAGCGGGAGTTCTAGGTGAGCAGTTCTTC.

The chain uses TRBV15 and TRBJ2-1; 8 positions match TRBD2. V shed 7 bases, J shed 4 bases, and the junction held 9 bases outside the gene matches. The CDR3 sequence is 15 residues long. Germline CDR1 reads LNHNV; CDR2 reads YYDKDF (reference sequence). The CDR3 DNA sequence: TGTGCCACCATAAACTGGACTAGCAGATACAATGAGCAGTTCTTC. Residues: CATINWTSRYNEQFF. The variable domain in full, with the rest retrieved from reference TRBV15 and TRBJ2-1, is DAMVIQNPRYQVTQFGKPVTLSCSQTLNHNVMYWYQQKSSQAPKLLFHYYDKDFNNEADTPDNFQSRRPNTSFCFLDIRSPGLGDTAMYLCATINWTSRYNEQFFGPGTRLTVL.

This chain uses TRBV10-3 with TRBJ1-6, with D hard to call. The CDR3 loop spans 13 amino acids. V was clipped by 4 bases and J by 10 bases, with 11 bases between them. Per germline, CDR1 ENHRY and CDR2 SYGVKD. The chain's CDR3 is CAISVGFESPLHF. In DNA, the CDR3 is TGTGCCATCAGTGTTGGATTTGAGTCACCCCTCCACTTT.

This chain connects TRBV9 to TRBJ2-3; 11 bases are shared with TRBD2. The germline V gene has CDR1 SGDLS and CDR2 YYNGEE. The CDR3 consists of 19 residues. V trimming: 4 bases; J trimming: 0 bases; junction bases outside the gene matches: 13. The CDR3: CASSIYGTSGNPSTDTQYF. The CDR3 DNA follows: TGTGCCAGCAGCATATACGGGACTAGCGGCAACCCGAGCACAGATACGCAGTATTTT.

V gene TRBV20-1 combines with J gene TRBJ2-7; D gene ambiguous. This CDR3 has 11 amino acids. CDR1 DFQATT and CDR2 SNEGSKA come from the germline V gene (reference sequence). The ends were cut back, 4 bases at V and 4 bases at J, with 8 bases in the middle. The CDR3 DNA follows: TGCAGTGCTACTCCGAGGTACGAGCAGTACTTC. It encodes CSATPRYEQYF.

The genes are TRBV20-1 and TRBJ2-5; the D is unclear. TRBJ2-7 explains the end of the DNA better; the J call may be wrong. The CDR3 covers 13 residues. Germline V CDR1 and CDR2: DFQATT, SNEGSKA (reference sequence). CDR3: CSARNPSGSEQYF. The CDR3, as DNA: TGCAGTGCTAGAAACCCCTCCGGTTCCGAGCAGTACTTC.

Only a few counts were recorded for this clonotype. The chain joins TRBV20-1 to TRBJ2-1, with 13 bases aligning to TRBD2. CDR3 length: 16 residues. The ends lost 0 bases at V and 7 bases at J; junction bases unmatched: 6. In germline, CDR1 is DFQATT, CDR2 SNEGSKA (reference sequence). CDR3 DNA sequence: TGCAGTGCTAGAGAACCGACTAGCGGGGGGAGGAATGAGCAGTTCTTC. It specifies CSAREPTSGGRNEQFF.